Sequencing of this TCR beta chain was carried out in a study of immune evolution from preneoplasia to lung adenocarcinoma. Study information: HLA loss of heterozygosity: less than 9% AIS, approximately 15% MIA, over 25% ADC, none AAH. Study-wide points: Compared with EGFR-mutant or double wild-type lesions, KRAS-mutant nodules were more clonal. Normal lung had highest clonality; later lesions appeared denser, more diverse.

This clone was detected a few times. Its antigen is unknown. The assay was immunoSEQ multiplex PCR, and TCRdb's table has in-frame clones only and misses some. The sample consists of several thousand clones, roughly 86% of them appearing once. Per germline, CDR1 MRHNA and CDR2 SNTAGT. CDR3 size: 14 residues. The trim removed 2 bases at V and 2 bases at J, leaving 3 bases unmatched. The TCR comes from a donor at least 70 years old with lung adenocarcinoma. Sample: FFPE minimally invasive lung adenocarcinoma tissue. The V call is TRBV6-4, the J call TRBJ2-7, with 7 bases aligning to TRBD1. CDR3 region: CASSDPQGAYEQYF. The CDR3 DNA follows: TGTGCCAGCAGTGACCCCCAGGGGGCCTACGAGCAGTACTTC.